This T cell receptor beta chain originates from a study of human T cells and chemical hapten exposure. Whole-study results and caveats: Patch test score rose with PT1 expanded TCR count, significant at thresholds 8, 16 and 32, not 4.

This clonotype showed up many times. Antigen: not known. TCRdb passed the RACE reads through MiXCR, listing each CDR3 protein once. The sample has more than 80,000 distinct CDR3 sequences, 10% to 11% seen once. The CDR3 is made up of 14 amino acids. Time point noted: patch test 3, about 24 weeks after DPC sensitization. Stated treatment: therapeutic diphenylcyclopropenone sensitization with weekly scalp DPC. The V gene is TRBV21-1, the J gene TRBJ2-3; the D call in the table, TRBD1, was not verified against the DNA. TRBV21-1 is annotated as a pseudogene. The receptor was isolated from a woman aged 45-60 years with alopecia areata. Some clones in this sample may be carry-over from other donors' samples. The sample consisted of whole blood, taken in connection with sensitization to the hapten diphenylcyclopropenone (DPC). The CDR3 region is CATGDRGGTDTQYF. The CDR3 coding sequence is TGTGCCACCGGGGACAGGGGAGGCACAGATACGCAGTATTTT.